This paragraph reports one T cell receptor (beta chain). Its antigen is not identified. Healthy Caucasians alone served as donors. The entry originates in a study of identical twins. Findings of the study overall: Compared with unrelated sharing, twin-shared out-of-frame alpha sequences had more low-probability sequences. Zero-insertion analyses might be partly confounded by invariant T cells like MAIT and iNKT.

Unique molecular identifiers were in the cDNA, with template-switch universal primer binding. Using its own MiXCR run on the 5' RACE reads, TCRdb lists one record per CDR3 protein. Found here are nearly 900,000 distinct CDR3 sequences, over 9% of them singletons; the top ten hold 1.5% to 2%. This sample also appeared in a second study, on yellow fever vaccine responses in identical twins.

This TCR was sampled from a woman under 30 in good health. Input material: PBMCs.

CDR3 protein: CASSVGPADTQYF. CDR3 bases: TGCGCCAGCAGCGTCGGCCCCGCGGATACGCAGTATTTT. The gene calls are TRBV5-1 and TRBJ2-3; D gene uncertain. CDR1 is SGHRS and CDR2 is YFSETQ in the germline V gene. The CDR3 runs to 13 residues. V gave up 4 bases and J gave up 6 bases, with 12 bases separating them.